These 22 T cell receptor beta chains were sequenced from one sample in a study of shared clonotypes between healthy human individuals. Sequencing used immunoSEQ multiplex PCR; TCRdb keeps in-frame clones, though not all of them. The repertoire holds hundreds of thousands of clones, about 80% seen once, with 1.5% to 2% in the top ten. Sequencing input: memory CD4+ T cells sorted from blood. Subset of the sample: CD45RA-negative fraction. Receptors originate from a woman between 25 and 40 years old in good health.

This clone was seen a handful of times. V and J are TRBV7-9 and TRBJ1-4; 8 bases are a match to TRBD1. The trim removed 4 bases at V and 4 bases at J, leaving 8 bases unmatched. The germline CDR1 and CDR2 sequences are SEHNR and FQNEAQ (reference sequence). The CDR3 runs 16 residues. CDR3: CASSWAGGFNNEKLFF. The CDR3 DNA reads TGTGCCAGCAGCTGGGCAGGGGGCTTTAATAATGAAAAACTGTTTTTT.

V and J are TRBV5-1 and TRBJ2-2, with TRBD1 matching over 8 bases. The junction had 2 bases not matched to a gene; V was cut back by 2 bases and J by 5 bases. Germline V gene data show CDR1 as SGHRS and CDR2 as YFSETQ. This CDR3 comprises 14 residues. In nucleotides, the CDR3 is TGCGCCAGCAGCTTCCAGGGGGCTACCGGGGAGCTGTTTTTT. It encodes CASSFQGATGELFF.

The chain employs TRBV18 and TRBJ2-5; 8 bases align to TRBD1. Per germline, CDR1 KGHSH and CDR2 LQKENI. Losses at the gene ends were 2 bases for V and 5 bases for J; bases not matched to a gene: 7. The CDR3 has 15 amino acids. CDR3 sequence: CASSPAGGQGETQYF. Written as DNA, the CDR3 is TGTGCCAGCTCACCAGCAGGGGGCCAGGGGGAGACCCAGTACTTC.

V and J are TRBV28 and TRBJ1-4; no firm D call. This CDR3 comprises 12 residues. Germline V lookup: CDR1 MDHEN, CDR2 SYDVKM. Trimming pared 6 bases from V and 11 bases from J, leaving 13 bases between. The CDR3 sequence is CASSASLGKLFF. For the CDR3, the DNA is TGTGCCAGCAGCGCTTCATTAGGGAAACTGTTTTTT.

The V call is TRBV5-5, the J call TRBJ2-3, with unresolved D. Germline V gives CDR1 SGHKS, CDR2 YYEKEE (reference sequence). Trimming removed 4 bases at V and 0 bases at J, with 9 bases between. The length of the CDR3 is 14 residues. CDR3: CASSGSSSTDTQYF. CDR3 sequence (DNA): TGTGCCAGCAGCGGAAGTTCTAGCACAGATACGCAGTATTTT.

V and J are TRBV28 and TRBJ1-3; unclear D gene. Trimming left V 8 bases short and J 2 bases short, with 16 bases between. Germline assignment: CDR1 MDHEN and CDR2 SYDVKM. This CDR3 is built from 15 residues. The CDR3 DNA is TGTGCCAGCGGCACCCAGAGTTTTGCTGGAAACACCATATATTTT. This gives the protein CASGTQSFAGNTIYF.

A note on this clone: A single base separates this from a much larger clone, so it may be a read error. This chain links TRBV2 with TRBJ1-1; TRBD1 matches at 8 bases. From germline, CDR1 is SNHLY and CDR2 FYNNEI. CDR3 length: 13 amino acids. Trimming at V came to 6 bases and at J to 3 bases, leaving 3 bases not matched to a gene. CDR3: CASRGQEDTEAFF. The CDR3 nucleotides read TGTGCCAGCAGGGGACAGGAGGACACTGAAGCTTTCTTT.

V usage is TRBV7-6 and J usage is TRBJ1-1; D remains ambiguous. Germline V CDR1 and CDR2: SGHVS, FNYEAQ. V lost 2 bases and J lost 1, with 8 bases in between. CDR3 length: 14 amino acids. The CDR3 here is CASSLNSWNTEAFF. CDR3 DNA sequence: TGTGCCAGCAGCTTAAACAGCTGGAACACTGAAGCTTTCTTT.

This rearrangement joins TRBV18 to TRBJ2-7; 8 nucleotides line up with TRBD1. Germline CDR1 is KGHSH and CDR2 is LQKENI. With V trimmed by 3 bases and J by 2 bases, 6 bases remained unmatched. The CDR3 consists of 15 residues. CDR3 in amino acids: CASSPKGQAAYEQYF. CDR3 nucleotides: TGTGCCAGCTCACCGAAGGGACAGGCGGCCTACGAGCAGTACTTC.

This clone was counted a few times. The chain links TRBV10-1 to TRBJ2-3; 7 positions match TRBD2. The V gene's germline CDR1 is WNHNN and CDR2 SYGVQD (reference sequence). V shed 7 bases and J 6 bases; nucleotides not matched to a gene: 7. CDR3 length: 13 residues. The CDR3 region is CASKRGSRDTQYF. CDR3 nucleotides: TGCGCCAGCAAGCGCGGGAGTCGGGATACGCAGTATTTT.

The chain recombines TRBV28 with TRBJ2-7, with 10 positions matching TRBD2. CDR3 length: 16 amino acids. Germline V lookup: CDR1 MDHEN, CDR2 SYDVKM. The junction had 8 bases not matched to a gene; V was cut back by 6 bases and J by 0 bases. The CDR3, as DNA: TGTGCCAGCAGCAAGCCGGGACTAGCGTCCTCCTACGAGCAGTACTTC. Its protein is CASSKPGLASSYEQYF.

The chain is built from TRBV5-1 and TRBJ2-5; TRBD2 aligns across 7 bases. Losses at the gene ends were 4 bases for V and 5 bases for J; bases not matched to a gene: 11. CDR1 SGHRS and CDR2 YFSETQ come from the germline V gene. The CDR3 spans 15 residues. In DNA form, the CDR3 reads TGCGCCAGCAGCCCCGCAGCGGGATCGATGGAGACCCAGTACTTC. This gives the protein CASSPAAGSMETQYF.

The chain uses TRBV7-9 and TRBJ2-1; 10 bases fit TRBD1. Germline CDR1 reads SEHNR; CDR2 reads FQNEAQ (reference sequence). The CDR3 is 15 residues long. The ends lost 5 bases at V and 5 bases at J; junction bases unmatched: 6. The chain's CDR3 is CASSQRDRGNNEQFF. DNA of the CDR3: TGTGCCAGCAGCCAGCGGGACAGGGGAAACAATGAGCAGTTCTTC.

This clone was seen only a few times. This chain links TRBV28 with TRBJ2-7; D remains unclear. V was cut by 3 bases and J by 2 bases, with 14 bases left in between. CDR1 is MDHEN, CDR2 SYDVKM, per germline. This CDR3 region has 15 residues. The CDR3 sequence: CASSFPAASAYEQYF. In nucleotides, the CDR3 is TGTGCCAGCAGTTTTCCGGCCGCCTCTGCCTACGAGCAGTACTTC.

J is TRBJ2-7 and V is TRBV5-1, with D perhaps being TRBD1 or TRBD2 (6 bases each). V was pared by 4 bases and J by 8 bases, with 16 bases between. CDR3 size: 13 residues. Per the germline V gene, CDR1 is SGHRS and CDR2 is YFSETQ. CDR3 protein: CASSPEGTPKQYF. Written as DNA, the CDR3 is TGCGCCAGCAGCCCGGAGGGGACACCTAAGCAGTACTTC. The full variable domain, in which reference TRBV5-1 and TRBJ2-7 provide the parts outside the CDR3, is KAGVTQTPRYLIKTRGQQVTLSCSPISGHRSVSWYQQTPGQGLQFLFEYFSETQRNKGNFPGRFSGRQFSNSRSEMNVSTLELGDSALYLCASSPEGTPKQYFGPGTRLTVT.

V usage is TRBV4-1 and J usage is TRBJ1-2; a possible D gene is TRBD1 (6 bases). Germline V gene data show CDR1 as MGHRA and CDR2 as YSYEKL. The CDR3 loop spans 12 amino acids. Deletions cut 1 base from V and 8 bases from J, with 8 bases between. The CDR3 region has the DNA TGCGCCAGCAGCCAAGTAGGGGGAGGCTACACCTTC. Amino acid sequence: CASSQVGGGYTF.

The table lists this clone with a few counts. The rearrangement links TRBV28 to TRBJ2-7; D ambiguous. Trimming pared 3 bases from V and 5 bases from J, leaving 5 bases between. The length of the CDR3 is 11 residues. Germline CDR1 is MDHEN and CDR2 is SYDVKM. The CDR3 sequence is CASSFFNEQYF. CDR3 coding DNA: TGTGCCAGCAGTTTTTTCAACGAGCAGTACTTC.

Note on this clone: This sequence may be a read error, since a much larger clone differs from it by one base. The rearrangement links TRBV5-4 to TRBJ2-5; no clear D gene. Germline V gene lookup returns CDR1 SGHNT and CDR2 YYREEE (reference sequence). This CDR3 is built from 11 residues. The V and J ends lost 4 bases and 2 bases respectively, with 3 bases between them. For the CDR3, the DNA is TGTGCCAGCAGCGCACAAGAGACCCAGTACTTC. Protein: CASSAQETQYF.

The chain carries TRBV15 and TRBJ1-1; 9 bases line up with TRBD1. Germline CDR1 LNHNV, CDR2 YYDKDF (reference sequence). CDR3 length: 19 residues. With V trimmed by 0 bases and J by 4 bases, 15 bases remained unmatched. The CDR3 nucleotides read TGTGCCACCAGCAGAGATCTTAGGGTGGACAGGGGAGGAACCACTGAAGCTTTCTTT. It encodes CATSRDLRVDRGGTTEAFF.

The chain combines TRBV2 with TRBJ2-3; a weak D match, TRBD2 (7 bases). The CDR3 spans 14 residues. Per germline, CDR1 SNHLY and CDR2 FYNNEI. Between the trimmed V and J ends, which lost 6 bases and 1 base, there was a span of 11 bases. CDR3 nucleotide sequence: TGTGCCAGCAGAAGAGGGGGGGGCACAGATACGCAGTATTTT. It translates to CASRRGGGTDTQYF.

This CDR3 is CASSFSLSGEKLFF. CDR3 sequence (DNA): TGTGCCAGCAGTTTTAGTCTATCAGGTGAAAAACTGTTTTTT. This chain uses TRBV28 with TRBJ1-4; D is ambiguous. V gave up 3 bases and J gave up 7 bases, with 12 bases separating them. The CDR3 has 14 residues. Germline CDR1 reads MDHEN; CDR2 reads SYDVKM.

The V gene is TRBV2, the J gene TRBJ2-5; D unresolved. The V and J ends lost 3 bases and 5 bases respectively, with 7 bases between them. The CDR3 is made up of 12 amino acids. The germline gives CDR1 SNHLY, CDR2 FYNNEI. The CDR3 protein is CASSESEETQYF. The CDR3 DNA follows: TGTGCCAGCAGTGAGTCGGAGGAGACCCAGTACTTC.